One T cell receptor beta chain is described in this entry. What this receptor recognizes is not known. Base-call qualities are not available, and no considerably larger clone is one nucleotide away. The germline V gene (reference sequence) yields LNHNV for CDR1 and YYDKDF for CDR2. Taken from cysteine to phenylalanine, the CDR3 has 17 residues. CDR3 DNA only is kept here, 51 bases in frame from base 1. Trimming takes 0 bases from V and 0 bases from J, and the germline ends sit 12 bases apart. This sample was taken from a study of T cell repertoires in cytomegalovirus infection (dated by TCRdb to between 2018 and 2020). Looking at the study overall: The peptide stimulations were aimed at well-studied HLA-B-restricted epitopes as well as recently identified HLA-C-restricted CMV epitopes, whose presentation resists viral immunomodulation. Donor HLA type was relevant to the analysis, as public TCR beta signatures indicated carriage of CMV infection together with the matching HLA type.

The treatment or condition label corresponds to: in vitro stimulation with specific CMV peptide epitopes to enrich CMV-specific T cells. Study-wide findings and limitations: In the ex vivo response, HLA-C-restricted CMV-specific TCR beta clonotypes were dominant, and in two of eight donors the single most frequent clonotype came from this HLA-C-restricted group. Cumulative frequency of public TCR beta family members discriminated carriers of CMV infection plus the relevant HLA type in this cohort and an independent 352-donor cohort.

Sequencing instrument: Illumina HiSeq 1500. In TCRdb, the public reads were trimmed at Q25 with fastp and aligned with MiXCR, with productive beta chains retained. For every CDR3 protein sequence, its rows merge into one entry that carries the most common genes and DNA. For this sample there are roughly 310,000 distinct CDR3 sequences; 25% to 30% appear just once. The ten largest clones represent around 19% of the sample. The source is a human donor in good health (CMV status not recorded). Some clones in this sample may be carry-over from other donors' samples. Recombination linked TRBV15 to TRBJ2-1; no D gene can be assigned with confidence. The specimen was cultured PBMCs, collected from culture after CMV antigen stimulation. The DNA sequence is given as TGTGCCACCAGCAGAGATACGACCTTAAGCTCCTACAATGAGCAGTTCTTC. Its coded protein is CATSRDTTLSSYNEQFF.